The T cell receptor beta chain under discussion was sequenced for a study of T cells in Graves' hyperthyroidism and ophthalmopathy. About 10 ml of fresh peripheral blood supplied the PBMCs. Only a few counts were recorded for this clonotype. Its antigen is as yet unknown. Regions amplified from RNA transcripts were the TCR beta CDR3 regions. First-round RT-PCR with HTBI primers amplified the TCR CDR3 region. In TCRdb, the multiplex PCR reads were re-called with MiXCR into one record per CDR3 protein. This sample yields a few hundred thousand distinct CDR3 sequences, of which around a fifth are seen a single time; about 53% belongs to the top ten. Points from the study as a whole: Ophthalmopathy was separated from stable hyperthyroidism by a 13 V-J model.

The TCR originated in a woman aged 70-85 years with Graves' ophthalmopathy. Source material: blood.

The CDR3 reads CSARDPFSENYGYTF. The DNA of the CDR3 is TGCAGTGCTAGAGACCCTTTCAGTGAGAACTATGGCTACACCTTC. This chain joins TRBV20-1 and TRBJ1-2, with D uncertain. This CDR3 is built from 15 residues. Trimming pared 0 bases from V and 2 bases from J, leaving 13 bases between. Looked up from germline, CDR1 is DFQATT and CDR2 is SNEGSKA (reference sequence).